The 23 T cell receptor beta chains below were found in one sample sequenced in a study of technical replicates of blood from a few donors. Only in-frame clones appear in the TCRdb table, and some are missing; sequencing was by immunoSEQ multiplex PCR. The sample includes some 48,000 clones, 92% of them seen just once. Sequenced material: PBMCs. The receptors here all came from a human donor in good health. Some clones in this sample may be carry-over from other donors' samples.

The gene calls are TRBV5-4 and TRBJ2-7; no reliable D call. V shed 0 bases and J shed 0 bases, with 10 bases lying between them. CDR1 SGHNT and CDR2 YYREEE come from the germline V gene (reference sequence). The CDR3 totals 15 residues. CDR3 nucleotide sequence: TGTGCCAGCAGCTTGGCGTTGGGCAGCTCCTACGAGCAGTACTTC. Translated, it gives CASSLALGSSYEQYF.

The gene calls are TRBV11-3 and TRBJ2-3; no clear D gene. Germline loops: CDR1 SGHNT, CDR2 YENEEA. The CDR3 runs to 16 residues. The germline V and J ends were trimmed by 6 bases and 0 bases, with 16 bases remaining between them. CDR3 protein: CASRPRRAVSTDTQYF. CDR3 sequence (DNA): TGTGCCAGCAGACCGCGCCGTGCCGTAAGCACAGATACGCAGTATTTT.

The J gene is TRBJ2-2, the V gene TRBV4-2, with 8 nucleotides matching TRBD2. J was trimmed by 6 bases and V by 0 bases; bases with no gene match: 9. Germline V gene sequence: CDR1 LGHNA, CDR2 YNFKEQ. The CDR3 extends over 17 amino acids. CDR3 region: CASSQDRGGGLAGELFF. The DNA for the CDR3 is TGTGCCAGCAGCCAAGATCGAGGCGGGGGGTTAGCCGGGGAGCTGTTTTTT.

This chain joins TRBV7-2 and TRBJ1-2; D possibly corresponds to TRBD1 (6 bases). V was pared by 5 bases and J by 4 bases, with 14 bases between. CDR3 size: 14 residues. From germline, CDR1 is SGHTA and CDR2 FQGNSA. DNA for the CDR3: TGTGCCAGCAGCCCTGACAGGAGCCGCTATGGCTACACCTTC. Encoded protein: CASSPDRSRYGYTF.

This clone was recorded only once. The CDR3 coding sequence is TGTGCCAGCAGCTCCCAAGGCGGGGGGACCTACGAGCAGTACTTC. Translation: CASSSQGGGTYEQYF. The chain employs TRBV7-2 and TRBJ2-7; 8 positions match TRBD2. Losses at the gene ends were 4 bases for V and 2 bases for J; bases not matched to a gene: 7. CDR3 size: 15 residues. Germline values: CDR1 SGHTA, CDR2 FQGNSA.

The chain has TRBV29-1 and TRBJ2-2; maybe TRBD2 (7 bases). This CDR3 has 14 residues. Trimming took 7 bases from V and 5 from J, leaving 17 bases between them. The germline CDR1 and CDR2 sequences are SQVTM and ANQGSEA. The CDR3 reads CSAIGGVGTGELFF. CDR3 DNA: TGCAGCGCCATAGGGGGGGTTGGGACCGGGGAGCTGTTTTTT.

The chain carries TRBV5-4 and TRBJ1-1, with D perhaps TRBD1 (6 bases). The CDR3 consists of 14 residues. Germline CDR1 and CDR2: SGHNT and YYREEE (reference sequence). Trimming stripped 3 bases from V and 2 bases from J, with 11 bases between. DNA for the CDR3: TGTGCCAGCAGCTCCGGGACAACAAACACTGAAGCTTTCTTT. Translating gives CASSSGTTNTEAFF.

This chain links TRBV4-2 with TRBJ1-2; weak D call: TRBD1 (5 bases). The CDR3 contains 17 residues. V was clipped by 3 bases and J by 3 bases, with 20 bases between them. The germline V gene encodes CDR1 LGHNA and CDR2 YNFKEQ. The CDR3 loop is CASSQPASGTGDYGYTF. The DNA of the CDR3 is TGTGCCAGCAGCCAGCCCGCCTCCGGGACGGGGGACTATGGCTACACCTTC.

The rearrangement joins TRBV4-2 to TRBJ2-7; 11 nucleotides line up with TRBD2. Germline CDR1 and CDR2: LGHNA and YNFKEQ. V was clipped by 2 bases and J by 3 bases; unmatched bases: 6. The CDR3 runs to 16 residues. In nucleotides, the CDR3 is TGTGCCAGCAGCCAAAAGTGGGGACTAGCGGTCTACGAGCAGTACTTC. Amino acid sequence: CASSQKWGLAVYEQYF.

V and J are TRBV30 and TRBJ1-4; 7 bases match TRBD1. The CDR3 runs to 15 residues. Per the germline V gene, CDR1 is GTSNPN and CDR2 is SVGIG (reference sequence). V was pared by 2 bases and J by 5 bases, with 8 bases of the junction left unmatched. The CDR3 spells CAWSPLGRGNEKLFF. The DNA of the CDR3 is TGTGCCTGGAGTCCTCTAGGCAGGGGGAATGAAAAACTGTTTTTT.

CDR3 residues: CASSGQGRVAFF. For the CDR3, the DNA is TGTGCCAGCAGTGGACAGGGGAGGGTTGCTTTCTTT. The V call is TRBV25-1, the J call TRBJ1-1; 8 bases match TRBD1. Germline CDR1 is MGHDK and CDR2 is SYGVNS. CDR3 size: 12 residues. Unmatched junction bases numbered 6, after V lost 4 bases and J lost 11 bases. Full variable domain (remainder filled in from reference TRBV25-1 and TRBJ1-1): EADIYQTPRYLVIGTGKKITLECSQTMGHDKMYWYQQDPGMELHLIHYSYGVNSTEKGDLSSESTVSRIRTEHFPLTLESARPSHTSQYLCASSGQGRVAFFGQGTRLTVV.

V and J are TRBV6-5 and TRBJ1-2, with unresolved D. V was cut by 2 bases and J by 3 bases, with 7 bases left in between. There are 13 residues in the CDR3. The germline CDR1 and CDR2 sequences are MNHEY and SVGAGI. This CDR3 is CASSYGSYYGYTF. In nucleotides, the CDR3 is TGTGCCAGCAGTTACGGCAGTTACTATGGCTACACCTTC.

Written as DNA, the CDR3 is TGTGCCAGCAGCGGGGGGGGCGGGACTCTGTCGATCGAGCAGTACTTC. This gives the protein CASSGGGGTLSIEQYF. The rearrangement uses TRBV5-5 and TRBJ2-7, with D maybe TRBD2 (7 bases). This CDR3 contains 16 residues. The V end lost 4 bases, the J end lost 6 bases, and 23 bases lay between the germline ends. Germline values: CDR1 SGHKS, CDR2 YYEKEE (reference sequence). The full variable domain, with the rest looked up from reference TRBV5-5 and TRBJ2-7, is DAGVTQSPTHLIKTRGQQVTLRCSPISGHKSVSWYQQVLGQGPQFIFQYYEKEERGRGNFPDRFSARQFPNYSSELNVNALLLGDSALYLCASSGGGGTLSIEQYFGPGTRLTVT.

This chain connects TRBV9 to TRBJ2-6, with 8 bases identical to TRBD1. V was clipped by 4 bases and J by 1 base; unmatched bases: 13. From germline, CDR1 is SGDLS and CDR2 YYNGEE. The CDR3 covers 19 residues. The CDR3 here is CASSSSGQGTLSGANVLTF. CDR3 in DNA: TGTGCCAGCAGCTCATCAGGACAGGGTACTCTATCTGGGGCCAACGTCCTGACTTTC.

This chain connects TRBV25-1 to TRBJ1-1; D is uncertain. The germline V gene encodes CDR1 MGHDK and CDR2 SYGVNS. Trimming removed 1 base at V and 1 base at J, with 7 bases between. The CDR3 runs 14 residues. CDR3 nucleotide sequence: TGTGCCAGCAGTGAATCCCGACAGAACACTGAAGCTTTCTTT. Translated, it gives CASSESRQNTEAFF.

The chain has TRBV29-1 and TRBJ2-7; unclear D gene. Looked up from germline, CDR1 is SQVTM and CDR2 is ANQGSEA. Trimming pared 4 bases from V and 5 bases from J, leaving 6 bases between. This CDR3 contains 10 residues. The CDR3 region has the DNA TGCAGCGTTGTACATGACGAGCAGTACTTC. Its protein product is CSVVHDEQYF.

The V gene is TRBV9, the J gene TRBJ2-7, with unresolved D. The V end lost 0 bases, the J end lost 0 bases, and 13 bases lay between the germline ends. This CDR3 has 16 amino acids. The germline V gene has CDR1 SGDLS and CDR2 YYNGEE. Written as DNA, the CDR3 is TGTGCCAGCAGCGTAGGGTTAACTTTTAGCTCCTACGAGCAGTACTTC. Amino acids: CASSVGLTFSSYEQYF. The whole variable domain, filled in from reference TRBV9 and TRBJ2-7, reads DSGVTQTPKHLITATGQRVTLRCSPRSGDLSVYWYQQSLDQGLQFLIQYYNGEERAKGNILERFSAQQFPDLHSELNLSSLELGDSALYFCASSVGLTFSSYEQYFGPGTRLTVT.

The chain employs TRBV29-1 and TRBJ1-2; D is perhaps TRBD1 (5 bases). The V gene lost 3 bases and the J gene lost 4 bases, with 12 bases spanning the gap. Germline CDR1 and CDR2: SQVTM and ANQGSEA. This CDR3 comprises 13 residues. As DNA, the CDR3 is TGCAGCGTTGAGAGCAGGACAACCTATGGCTACACCTTC. Residues: CSVESRTTYGYTF.

The V gene is TRBV7-6, the J gene TRBJ2-1, with TRBD2 matching 9 bases. CDR1 SGHVS and CDR2 FNYEAQ come from the germline V gene. The V and J ends lost 8 bases and 8 bases, in that order; junction bases with no gene match: 13. This CDR3 spans 15 amino acids. CDR3 region: CASGVGASGEDEQFF. CDR3 DNA sequence: TGTGCCAGCGGGGTTGGGGCTAGCGGGGAGGATGAGCAGTTCTTC.

The chain recombines TRBV29-1 with TRBJ2-1; 7 bases align to TRBD1. The CDR3 totals 12 residues. CDR1 SQVTM and CDR2 ANQGSEA come from the germline V gene. Germline trimming cut 1 base from V and 11 bases from J; bases unmatched to any gene: 5. CDR3 nucleotides: TGCAGCGTTGAAGGGGACAGAGCGAAGCAGTTCTTC. Its protein is CSVEGDRAKQFF.

The chain combines TRBV7-8 with TRBJ1-5; 11 bases align to TRBD1. From germline, CDR1 is SGHVS and CDR2 FQNEAQ. The length of the CDR3 is 16 residues. Trimming cost V 1 base and J 7 bases; bases outside gene matches: 6. The CDR3 coding sequence is TGTGCCAGCAGCTTAGTTGGGACAGGGGGATACCAGCCCCAGCATTTT. Protein product: CASSLVGTGGYQPQHF.

V gene TRBV6-5 combines with J gene TRBJ2-4; no reliable D call. The CDR3 runs to 16 residues. The V gene's germline CDR1 is MNHEY and CDR2 SVGAGI. The V end was cut by 0 bases, the J end by 0 bases, with 9 bases between. CDR3 in DNA: TGTGCCAGCAGTTACTCTATTCTACTAGCCAAAAACATTCAGTACTTC. Residues: CASSYSILLAKNIQYF.

This clone showed up just once. The chain combines TRBV18 with TRBJ1-1; D unresolved. This CDR3 has 15 residues. V lost 1 base, J lost 3 bases, and 12 bases lay in between. Germline V gene lookup returns CDR1 KGHSH and CDR2 LQKENI. DNA for the CDR3: TGTGCCAGCTCACCACGGGTTTTGCGGGACACTGAAGCTTTCTTT. It specifies CASSPRVLRDTEAFF.